The following is a T cell receptor (beta chain) sequence with its context. Only in-frame clones appear in the TCRdb table, and some are missing; sequencing was by immunoSEQ multiplex PCR. The sample comprises under 200,000 clones, roughly 90% of which are singletons, and less than 8.5% rests with the top ten. Clinical history reported by participants formed the basis on which cohorts were assigned. The study counted Cohort 3 donors as recovered given two negative PCRs, clearance, or symptom resolution. The V and J ends lost 5 bases and 0 bases, in that order; junction bases with no gene match: 1. The CDR3 consists of 15 residues. Germline CDR1 and CDR2: LNHDA and SQIVND (reference sequence). This entry is derived from a study of blood T cell repertoires in COVID-19.

The clonotype was recovered from a woman aged 50 to 60 who had recovered from COVID-19. J is TRBJ2-3 and V is TRBV19; 11 nucleotides agree with TRBD2. Material: PBMCs or T cells enriched from blood (not recorded which). Here the CDR3 DNA reads TGTGCCAGTAGTCGACTAGCGGGGAGCACAGATACGCAGTATTTT. Residues: CASSRLAGSTDTQYF.